The 2 T cell receptor beta chains given below trace back to one sample, sequenced in a study of Graves' ophthalmopathy and Graves' hyperthyroidism. RNA transcripts were the source from which TCR beta CDR3 regions were amplified. Amplification began with first-round RT-PCR using HTBI primers, then second-round multiplex PCR was performed. From the multiplex PCR reads, TCRdb called clonotypes with MiXCR, one entry per CDR3 protein. The table includes roughly 39,000 distinct CDR3 sequences, 45% to 55% detected once. The specimen was peripheral blood. These receptors came from an adult woman with stable Graves' hyperthyroidism.

CDR3 DNA: TGTGCCAGCAGTTTCACGAGGTTTTTCTACGAGCAGTACTTC. This sequence encodes CASSFTRFFYEQYF. The chain carries TRBV25-1 and TRBJ2-7; unclear D gene. The CDR3 length is 14 residues. Trimming took off 5 bases at V and 3 bases at J, with 14 bases between the two ends. Germline values: CDR1 MGHDK, CDR2 SYGVNS.

This clonotype was found many times. V usage is TRBV5-1 and J usage is TRBJ2-2; 8 bases are a match to TRBD2. There are 16 residues in the CDR3. J gave up 4 bases and V 0 bases, and 5 bases lay outside the gene matches. Germline V gene data show CDR1 as SGHRS and CDR2 as YFSETQ. The CDR3 DNA follows: TGCGCCAGCAGCTTGGAGGCTAGCGGGCCCACCGGGGAGCTGTTTTTT. It is translated as CASSLEASGPTGELFF.